A selection of T cell receptor beta chains follows, all from one sample in a study of T cell repertoires in cytomegalovirus infection. These receptors' antigens are unknown. TCRdb re-derived calls from the reads in MiXCR, one entry per CDR3 protein. The sample has about 52,000 distinct CDR3 sequences, around a fifth seen once. The sequencing used CD8+ T cells from cultured PBMCs, collected from culture after CMV antigen stimulation. These receptors were obtained from a human donor in good health (CMV status not recorded). Some clones in this sample may be carry-over from other donors' samples. The CDR3 runs from the conserved cysteine through the conserved F or W. D genes are given only for firm matches.

v_call: TRBV7-9; d_call: TRBD1; j_call: TRBJ1-1; cdr3_aa: CASSSGQGMNTEAFF
v_call: TRBV5-6; d_call: -; j_call: TRBJ2-7; cdr3_aa: CASITQGSEQYF
v_call: TRBV27; d_call: TRBD2; j_call: TRBJ2-7; cdr3_aa: CASSPGTNYEQYF
v_call: TRBV27; d_call: -; j_call: TRBJ1-6; cdr3_aa: CASSLRGYNSPLHF
v_call: TRBV9; d_call: TRBD2; j_call: TRBJ2-7; cdr3_aa: CASSPHLAGGDEQYF
v_call: TRBV9; d_call: -; j_call: TRBJ2-1; cdr3_aa: CASGPSGTGYYNEQFF
v_call: TRBV7-2; d_call: -; j_call: TRBJ1-4; cdr3_aa: CASSLPGLRGNEKLFF
v_call: TRBV7-2; d_call: TRBD1; j_call: TRBJ1-2; cdr3_aa: CASSLGWDRKGYTF
v_call: TRBV11-2; d_call: -; j_call: TRBJ1-1; cdr3_aa: CASSSPRVVDTEAFF
v_call: TRBV15; d_call: TRBD1; j_call: TRBJ1-1; cdr3_aa: CATSSPGGESFF
v_call: TRBV12-3/TRBV12-4; d_call: -; j_call: TRBJ1-2; cdr3_aa: CASSTRVRFGGYTF
v_call: TRBV12-5; d_call: -; j_call: TRBJ1-1; cdr3_aa: CASGFPPVVNTEAFF
v_call: TRBV15; d_call: -; j_call: TRBJ1-1; cdr3_aa: CATSRDSATEAFF
v_call: TRBV13; d_call: -; j_call: TRBJ2-4; cdr3_aa: CASSYAGGPKNIQYF
v_call: TRBV6-6; d_call: -; j_call: TRBJ2-1; cdr3_aa: CASSYSRPPNNEQFF
v_call: TRBV27; d_call: -; j_call: TRBJ1-5; cdr3_aa: CASSLKVGQPQHF
v_call: TRBV7-6; d_call: TRBD1; j_call: TRBJ2-7; cdr3_aa: CASSLDGTASYEQYF
v_call: TRBV6-2/TRBV6-3; d_call: TRBD2; j_call: TRBJ2-1; cdr3_aa: CASGLSITSGGLGNEQFF
v_call: TRBV6-2/TRBV6-3; d_call: TRBD1; j_call: TRBJ1-1; cdr3_aa: CASRSQGAGAFF
v_call: TRBV11-2; d_call: -; j_call: TRBJ1-1; cdr3_aa: CASSLETGLTEAFF
v_call: TRBV6-6; d_call: TRBD1; j_call: TRBJ1-4; cdr3_aa: CAGSIRQGPTNEKLFF
v_call: TRBV10-3; d_call: TRBD2; j_call: TRBJ2-3; cdr3_aa: CAISESGGSGTDTQYF
v_call: TRBV7-6; d_call: TRBD1; j_call: TRBJ2-1; cdr3_aa: CASSLAGQGRSHEQFF
v_call: TRBV4-1; d_call: TRBD2; j_call: TRBJ2-3; cdr3_aa: CASSQPTSGSTDTQYF
v_call: TRBV7-3; d_call: TRBD2; j_call: TRBJ2-7; cdr3_aa: CASSPSGGLSYEQYF
v_call: TRBV11-2; d_call: TRBD1; j_call: TRBJ2-2; cdr3_aa: CASSHHLDRGGTGELFF
v_call: TRBV7-3; d_call: -; j_call: TRBJ1-5; cdr3_aa: CASSEDYNQPQHF
v_call: TRBV11-2; d_call: TRBD2; j_call: TRBJ2-1; cdr3_aa: CASSSPGLANEQFF
v_call: TRBV7-9; d_call: -; j_call: TRBJ1-2; cdr3_aa: CASSLAPYDAYGYTF
v_call: TRBV27; d_call: -; j_call: TRBJ1-2; cdr3_aa: CASSLSMNYGYTF
v_call: TRBV7-6; d_call: TRBD1; j_call: TRBJ1-5; cdr3_aa: CASSLNGQGQPQHF
v_call: TRBV7-2; d_call: TRBD2; j_call: TRBJ2-7; cdr3_aa: CASSLVVAGGPYEQYF
v_call: TRBV7-6; d_call: -; j_call: TRBJ2-1; cdr3_aa: CASSPPSSNEQFF
v_call: TRBV7-2; d_call: -; j_call: TRBJ1-4; cdr3_aa: CASSLASPAGLFF
v_call: TRBV2; d_call: -; j_call: TRBJ1-1; cdr3_aa: CASSEASAGAAEAFF
v_call: TRBV6-2/TRBV6-3; d_call: -; j_call: TRBJ2-1; cdr3_aa: CASSFSEEGSYNEQFF
v_call: TRBV5-1; d_call: -; j_call: TRBJ1-3; cdr3_aa: CASSPGAGYGNTIYF
v_call: TRBV11-2; d_call: -; j_call: TRBJ2-5; cdr3_aa: CASSFGTGETQYF
v_call: TRBV7-2; d_call: -; j_call: TRBJ1-5; cdr3_aa: CASSLGYREGAEPQHF
v_call: TRBV20-1; d_call: TRBD1; j_call: TRBJ1-6; cdr3_aa: CSARTYQGAGSPLHF
v_call: TRBV7-9; d_call: TRBD2; j_call: TRBJ2-1; cdr3_aa: CASSLTSGLSYNEQFF
v_call: TRBV7-2; d_call: -; j_call: TRBJ2-1; cdr3_aa: CASSFGVYNEQFF
v_call: TRBV7-2; d_call: -; j_call: TRBJ2-7; cdr3_aa: CASSLMWQGTHYEQYF
v_call: TRBV12-3/TRBV12-4; d_call: -; j_call: TRBJ2-1; cdr3_aa: CASSLSGWGGADNEQFF
v_call: TRBV4-3; d_call: -; j_call: TRBJ2-3; cdr3_aa: CASSHSSSSTDTQYF
v_call: TRBV5-5; d_call: TRBD1; j_call: TRBJ1-2; cdr3_aa: CASSLGGWGQHYGYTF
v_call: TRBV14; d_call: -; j_call: TRBJ1-3; cdr3_aa: CASSHIPTFIYF
v_call: TRBV14; d_call: -; j_call: TRBJ2-5; cdr3_aa: CASSNLGGVDQETQYF
v_call: TRBV29-1; d_call: -; j_call: TRBJ1-1; cdr3_aa: CSVGQRNTEAFF